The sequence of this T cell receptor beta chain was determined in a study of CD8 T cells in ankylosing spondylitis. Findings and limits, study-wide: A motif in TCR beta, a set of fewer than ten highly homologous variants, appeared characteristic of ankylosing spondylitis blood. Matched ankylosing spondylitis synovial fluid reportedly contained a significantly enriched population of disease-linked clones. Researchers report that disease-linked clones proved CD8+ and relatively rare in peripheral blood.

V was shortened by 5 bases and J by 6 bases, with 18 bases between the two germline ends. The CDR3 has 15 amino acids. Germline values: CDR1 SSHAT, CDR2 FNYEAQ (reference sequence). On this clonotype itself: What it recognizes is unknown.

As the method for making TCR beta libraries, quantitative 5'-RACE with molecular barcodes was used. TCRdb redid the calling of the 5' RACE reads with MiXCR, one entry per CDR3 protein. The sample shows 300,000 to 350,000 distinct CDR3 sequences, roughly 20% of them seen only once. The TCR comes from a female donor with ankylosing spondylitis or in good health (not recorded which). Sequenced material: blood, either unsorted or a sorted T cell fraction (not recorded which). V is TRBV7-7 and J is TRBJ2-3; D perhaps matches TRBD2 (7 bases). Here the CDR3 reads CASSPDRGARDTQYF. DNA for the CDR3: TGTGCCAGCAGCCCAGACCGGGGGGCGCGGGATACGCAGTATTTT. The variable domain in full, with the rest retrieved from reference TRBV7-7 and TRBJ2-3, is GAGVSQSPRYKVTKRGQDVTLRCDPISSHATLYWYQQALGQGPEFLTYFNYEAQPDKSGLPSDRFSAERPEGSISTLTIQRTEQRDSAMYRCASSPDRGARDTQYFGPGTRLTVL.